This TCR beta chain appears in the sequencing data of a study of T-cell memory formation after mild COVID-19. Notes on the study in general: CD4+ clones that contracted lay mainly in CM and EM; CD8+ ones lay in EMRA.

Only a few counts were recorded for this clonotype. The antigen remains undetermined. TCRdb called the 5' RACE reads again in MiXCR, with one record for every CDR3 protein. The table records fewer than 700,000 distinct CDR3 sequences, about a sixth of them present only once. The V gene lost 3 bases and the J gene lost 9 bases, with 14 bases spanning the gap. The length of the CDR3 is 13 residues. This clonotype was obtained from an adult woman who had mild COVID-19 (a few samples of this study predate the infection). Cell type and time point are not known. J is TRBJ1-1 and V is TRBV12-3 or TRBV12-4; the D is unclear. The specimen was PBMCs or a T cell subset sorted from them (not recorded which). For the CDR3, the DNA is TGTGCCAGCAGTTTTGGAAAGGTGGAGAAAGCTTTCTTT. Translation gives CASSFGKVEKAFF.